This TCR beta chain was recovered during a study of shared clonotypes between healthy human individuals. Overall study context: Participating donors consisted of a couple of women and a few men aged 18 to 49.

The assay was immunoSEQ multiplex PCR, and TCRdb's table has in-frame clones only and misses some. The sample gives 2 million or so clones, roughly 96% of which show up once; 0.1% to 0.15% is in the top ten. The clonotype originates from a man aged 18 to 30 in good health. Sequencing input: naive CD4+ T cells sorted from blood. Subset of the sample: CD45RA+ positively selected.

CDR3 residues: CASSYAGQGTDGYTF. CDR3 bases: TGTGCCAGCAGTTACGCGGGACAGGGGACGGATGGCTACACCTTC. The chain combines TRBV6-5 with TRBJ1-2; 10 positions match TRBD1. Germline V gene sequence: CDR1 MNHEY, CDR2 SVGAGI. J was trimmed by 6 bases and V by 2 bases; bases with no gene match: 6. The CDR3 sequence is 15 residues long.